The rows below give T cell receptor beta chains drawn from one sample of a study of T cells in Graves' hyperthyroidism and ophthalmopathy. TCRdb reprocessed the multiplex PCR reads with MiXCR, giving one entry per CDR3 protein. The table lists fewer than 900,000 distinct CDR3 sequences, about 17% of them singletons. Source material: blood. The origin of the receptors is a woman between 50 and 59 years old with Graves' hyperthyroidism that later progressed to Graves' ophthalmopathy. Both conserved end residues are part of each CDR3. D genes are given only for firm matches. Clone size is not always given. Where it is, it says once, few, many or a class for expanded clones.

clone size: many
J gene: TRBJ2-1
V gene: TRBV12-3/TRBV12-4
D gene: TRBD2
CDR3 protein: CASSHPLAGAPSYNEQFF
CDR3 DNA: TGTGCCAGCAGTCACCCCCTAGCGGGGGCCCCCTCCTACAATGAGCAGTTCTTC

clone size: many
J gene: TRBJ1-2
V gene: TRBV20-1
D gene: .
CDR3 protein: CSAPTGTNYGYTF
CDR3 DNA: TGCAGTGCTCCAACAGGGACTAACTATGGCTACACCTTC

clone size: .
J gene: TRBJ2-1
V gene: TRBV9
D gene: TRBD2
CDR3 protein: CASSVGGRGVNGEQFF
CDR3 DNA: TGTGCCAGCAGCGTAGGCGGGCGGGGGGTTAACGGGGAGCAGTTCTTC

clone size: .
J gene: TRBJ1-6
V gene: TRBV20-1
D gene: .
CDR3 protein: CSAPTGVLGSPLHF
CDR3 DNA: TGCAGTGCCCCGACAGGAGTACTGGGTTCACCCCTCCACTTT

clone size: few
J gene: TRBJ2-5
V gene: TRBV2
D gene: TRBD1
CDR3 protein: CASSLTGTGGFETQYF
CDR3 DNA: TGTGCCAGCAGTTTAACCGGGACAGGGGGCTTCGAGACCCAGTACTTC

clone size: many
J gene: TRBJ2-6
V gene: TRBV2
D gene: .
CDR3 protein: CASSLISGANVLTF
CDR3 DNA: TGTGCCAGCAGTCTGATCTCTGGGGCCAACGTCCTGACTTTC

clone size: .
J gene: TRBJ2-3
V gene: TRBV18
D gene: TRBD1
CDR3 protein: CASSQDRGTDTRYF
CDR3 DNA: TGTGCCAGCTCACAAGACAGGGGGACAGATACGCGGTATTTT

clone size: few
J gene: TRBJ1-5
V gene: TRBV10-3
D gene: TRBD1
CDR3 protein: CAISSGGHGNQPQHF
CDR3 DNA: TGTGCCATCAGCTCAGGGGGCCATGGCAATCAGCCCCAGCATTTT

clone size: .
J gene: TRBJ1-3
V gene: TRBV9
D gene: .
CDR3 protein: CASSPSGPSIYF
CDR3 DNA: TGTGCCAGCAGCCCCTCCGGGCCTTCAATATATTTT

clone size: .
J gene: TRBJ1-1
V gene: TRBV20-1
D gene: TRBD1
CDR3 protein: CSATRGGNTEAFF
CDR3 DNA: TGCAGTGCCACCAGGGGGGGAAACACTGAAGCTTTCTTT

clone size: .
J gene: TRBJ2-1
V gene: TRBV2
D gene: TRBD1
CDR3 protein: CASLDRGPGSYNEQFF
CDR3 DNA: TGTGCCAGCCTGGACAGGGGGCCAGGTTCCTACAATGAGCAGTTCTTC

clone size: many
J gene: TRBJ2-3
V gene: TRBV5-1
D gene: TRBD2
CDR3 protein: CASSLGVAGGPPASTQYF
CDR3 DNA: TGCGCCAGCAGCTTGGGGGTAGCGGGGGGTCCGCCCGCTTCTACGCAGTATTTT

clone size: few
J gene: TRBJ1-4
V gene: TRBV19
D gene: .
CDR3 protein: CASSTGYLDATNEKLFF
CDR3 DNA: TGTGCCAGTAGCACAGGGTATCTGGACGCAACTAATGAAAAACTGTTTTTT

clone size: .
J gene: TRBJ2-7
V gene: TRBV11-2
D gene: .
CDR3 protein: CASSLDPPNEQYF
CDR3 DNA: TGTGCCAGCAGCTTAGACCCCCCGAACGAGCAGTACTTC

clone size: .
J gene: TRBJ2-3
V gene: TRBV10-2
D gene: TRBD2
CDR3 protein: CASSDPGLAGTDTQYF
CDR3 DNA: TGCGCCAGCAGTGACCCGGGACTAGCAGGAACAGATACGCAGTATTTT

clone size: many
J gene: TRBJ2-5
V gene: TRBV10-3
D gene: TRBD1
CDR3 protein: CAISESARGQETQYF
CDR3 DNA: TGTGCCATCAGTGAGTCCGCCAGGGGGCAAGAGACCCAGTACTTC

clone size: .
J gene: TRBJ2-3
V gene: TRBV4-1
D gene: TRBD2
CDR3 protein: CASSQETSSRADTQYF
CDR3 DNA: TGCGCCAGCAGCCAAGAGACTAGCTCCCGCGCAGATACGCAGTATTTT

clone size: .
J gene: TRBJ2-5
V gene: TRBV2
D gene: .
CDR3 protein: CASSEGQAETQYF
CDR3 DNA: TGTGCCAGCAGTGAAGGGCAGGCGGAGACCCAGTACTTC

clone size: .
J gene: TRBJ2-5
V gene: TRBV20-1
D gene: TRBD2
CDR3 protein: CSASPRGSGGEETQYF
CDR3 DNA: TGCAGTGCTAGTCCCCGGGGTAGCGGGGGCGAAGAGACCCAGTACTTC

clone size: .
J gene: TRBJ2-7
V gene: TRBV7-8
D gene: TRBD1
CDR3 protein: CASTRDRSSYEQYF
CDR3 DNA: TGTGCCAGTACCCGGGACAGGAGTTCCTACGAGCAGTACTTC

clone size: .
J gene: TRBJ1-5
V gene: TRBV3-1
D gene: .
CDR3 protein: CASSGRGPGQPQHF
CDR3 DNA: TGTGCCAGCAGCGGCCGGGGGCCGGGTCAGCCCCAGCATTTT

clone size: many
J gene: TRBJ2-7
V gene: TRBV10-2
D gene: TRBD2
CDR3 protein: CASSERTSGGPKNEQYF
CDR3 DNA: TGCGCCAGCAGTGAACGGACTAGCGGGGGCCCTAAGAACGAGCAGTACTTC

clone size: many
J gene: TRBJ2-3
V gene: TRBV12-3/TRBV12-4
D gene: .
CDR3 protein: CASIKTGSDTQYF
CDR3 DNA: TGTGCCAGCATCAAGACCGGGTCAGATACGCAGTATTTT

clone size: many
J gene: TRBJ1-1
V gene: TRBV30
D gene: .
CDR3 protein: CAWSGMNTEAFF
CDR3 DNA: TGTGCCTGGAGTGGTATGAACACTGAAGCTTTCTTT

clone size: many
J gene: TRBJ1-1
V gene: TRBV3-1
D gene: .
CDR3 protein: CASSQDGRGWTEAFF
CDR3 DNA: TGTGCCAGCAGCCAAGATGGGCGGGGATGGACTGAAGCTTTCTTT

clone size: many
J gene: TRBJ2-4
V gene: TRBV3-1
D gene: TRBD2
CDR3 protein: CASSQRGEDIQYF
CDR3 DNA: TGTGCCAGCAGCCAGCGGGGGGAGGACATTCAGTACTTC

clone size: few
J gene: TRBJ2-3
V gene: TRBV3-1
D gene: TRBD1
CDR3 protein: CASSQVLAGGPSDTQYF
CDR3 DNA: TGTGCCAGCAGCCAAGTCTTGGCAGGGGGCCCCTCAGATACGCAGTATTTT

clone size: many
J gene: TRBJ1-1
V gene: TRBV5-1
D gene: TRBD1
CDR3 protein: CASSYDRVDLNTEAFF
CDR3 DNA: TGCGCCAGCAGCTACGACAGGGTAGACCTCAACACTGAAGCTTTCTTT

clone size: .
J gene: TRBJ2-5
V gene: TRBV10-3
D gene: TRBD2
CDR3 protein: CAISESSASGGARETQYF
CDR3 DNA: TGTGCCATCAGTGAGTCCAGCGCTAGCGGGGGGGCCCGGGAGACCCAGTACTTC

clone size: few
J gene: TRBJ1-2
V gene: TRBV9
D gene: .
CDR3 protein: CASSITPSPYGYTF
CDR3 DNA: TGTGCCAGCAGCATCACACCCTCCCCATATGGCTACACCTTC

clone size: .
J gene: TRBJ1-5
V gene: TRBV3-1
D gene: TRBD1
CDR3 protein: CASSPTTGTGYNQPQHF
CDR3 DNA: TGTGCCAGCAGCCCCACGACCGGGACAGGGTACAATCAGCCCCAGCATTTT

clone size: few
J gene: TRBJ1-5
V gene: TRBV20-1
D gene: TRBD1
CDR3 protein: CSARTRDRGQPQHF
CDR3 DNA: TGCAGTGCTAGGACCCGGGACAGAGGACAGCCCCAGCATTTT

clone size: .
J gene: TRBJ2-7
V gene: TRBV20-1
D gene: .
CDR3 protein: CSALGTRGSCEQYF
CDR3 DNA: TGCAGTGCACTCGGGACAAGAGGGTCCTGCGAGCAGTACTTC

clone size: few
J gene: TRBJ2-7
V gene: TRBV6-5
D gene: TRBD2
CDR3 protein: CASSYSSGSGVSYEQYF
CDR3 DNA: TGTGCCAGCAGTTACTCGTCCGGGAGCGGGGTTTCCTACGAGCAGTACTTC

clone size: many
J gene: TRBJ2-7
V gene: TRBV5-1
D gene: .
CDR3 protein: CASSSGRVDEQYF
CDR3 DNA: TGCGCCAGCAGCTCTGGACGGGTGGACGAGCAGTACTTC

clone size: .
J gene: TRBJ2-7
V gene: TRBV4-1
D gene: .
CDR3 protein: CASSQDPGTFFYEQYF
CDR3 DNA: TGCGCCAGCAGCCAAGATCCCGGGACATTCTTCTACGAGCAGTACTTC

clone size: many
J gene: TRBJ2-7
V gene: TRBV13
D gene: .
CDR3 protein: CASSLGSPYEQYF
CDR3 DNA: TGTGCCAGCAGCTTAGGAAGTCCCTACGAGCAGTACTTC

clone size: .
J gene: TRBJ2-7
V gene: TRBV5-1
D gene: TRBD1
CDR3 protein: CASSYPGQGIEQYF
CDR3 DNA: TGCGCCAGCAGCTACCCGGGACAGGGCATCGAGCAGTACTTC

clone size: many
J gene: TRBJ1-3
V gene: TRBV12-3/TRBV12-4
D gene: .
CDR3 protein: CASSLGLRGTGNTIYF
CDR3 DNA: TGTGCCAGCAGTTTAGGCCTGAGGGGTACGGGAAACACCATATATTTT

clone size: few
J gene: TRBJ2-5
V gene: TRBV2
D gene: .
CDR3 protein: CASSESIVIDDETQYF
CDR3 DNA: TGTGCCAGCAGTGAAAGTATTGTTATTGACGATGAGACCCAGTACTTC

clone size: .
J gene: TRBJ2-1
V gene: TRBV14
D gene: TRBD1
CDR3 protein: CASSQAGQLNEQFF
CDR3 DNA: TGTGCCAGCAGCCAAGCGGGACAGCTGAATGAGCAGTTCTTC

clone size: .
J gene: TRBJ2-7
V gene: TRBV2
D gene: TRBD2
CDR3 protein: CASSASGSYEQYF
CDR3 DNA: TGTGCCAGCTCGGCTAGCGGTTCCTACGAGCAGTACTTC

clone size: .
J gene: TRBJ1-2
V gene: TRBV29-1
D gene: TRBD1
CDR3 protein: CSVEVGQGWYGYTF
CDR3 DNA: TGCAGCGTTGAAGTGGGACAGGGGTGGTATGGCTACACCTTC

clone size: many
J gene: TRBJ1-2
V gene: TRBV3-1
D gene: .
CDR3 protein: CASKGTLNYGYTF
CDR3 DNA: TGTGCCAGCAAGGGAACACTTAACTATGGCTACACCTTC

clone size: few
J gene: TRBJ2-7
V gene: TRBV29-1
D gene: .
CDR3 protein: CSVLTAPPSVQYF
CDR3 DNA: TGCAGCGTTCTGACAGCCCCACCATCTGTGCAGTACTTC

clone size: many
J gene: TRBJ2-1
V gene: TRBV30
D gene: TRBD2
CDR3 protein: CAWSPSSGAYNEQFF
CDR3 DNA: TGTGCCTGGAGTCCCTCTAGCGGGGCCTACAATGAGCAGTTCTTC

clone size: .
J gene: TRBJ1-1
V gene: TRBV18
D gene: TRBD1
CDR3 protein: CASSRTGGGTHTEAFF
CDR3 DNA: TGTGCCAGCTCCCGGACAGGGGGAGGAACCCACACTGAAGCTTTCTTT

clone size: many
J gene: TRBJ2-7
V gene: TRBV12-3/TRBV12-4
D gene: .
CDR3 protein: CASSQDLPGPEQYF
CDR3 DNA: TGTGCCAGCAGTCAAGACCTCCCGGGGCCCGAGCAGTACTTC

clone size: many
J gene: TRBJ2-5
V gene: TRBV2
D gene: TRBD2
CDR3 protein: CASSVWGGLVDF
CDR3 DNA: TGTGCCAGCAGTGTCTGGGGAGGACTAGTCGACTTC

clone size: few
J gene: TRBJ1-5
V gene: TRBV10-3
D gene: .
CDR3 protein: CAISGNSAGDQPQHF
CDR3 DNA: TGTGCCATCAGTGGAAACAGTGCCGGCGATCAGCCCCAGCATTTT

clone size: .
J gene: TRBJ2-5
V gene: TRBV18
D gene: TRBD1
CDR3 protein: CASSSGQPPRETQYF
CDR3 DNA: TGTGCCAGCTCATCGGGACAGCCACCTCGAGAGACCCAGTACTTC

clone size: many
J gene: TRBJ2-2
V gene: TRBV11-2
D gene: .
CDR3 protein: CASSLFTQIPVGELFF
CDR3 DNA: TGTGCCAGCAGCTTATTTACCCAAATACCTGTTGGGGAGCTGTTTTTT

clone size: .
J gene: TRBJ2-5
V gene: TRBV14
D gene: .
CDR3 protein: CASSQNQGLQGRKETQYF
CDR3 DNA: TGTGCCAGCAGCCAGAACCAGGGGCTACAGGGACGAAAAGAGACCCAGTACTTC

clone size: few
J gene: TRBJ2-5
V gene: TRBV10-3
D gene: .
CDR3 protein: CAISVGAGTQETQYF
CDR3 DNA: TGTGCCATCAGTGTTGGGGCGGGGACCCAAGAGACCCAGTACTTC

clone size: .
J gene: TRBJ2-1
V gene: TRBV6-2/TRBV6-3
D gene: .
CDR3 protein: CASSSYRADNEQFF
CDR3 DNA: TGTGCCAGCAGCTCTTATAGGGCGGACAATGAGCAGTTCTTC